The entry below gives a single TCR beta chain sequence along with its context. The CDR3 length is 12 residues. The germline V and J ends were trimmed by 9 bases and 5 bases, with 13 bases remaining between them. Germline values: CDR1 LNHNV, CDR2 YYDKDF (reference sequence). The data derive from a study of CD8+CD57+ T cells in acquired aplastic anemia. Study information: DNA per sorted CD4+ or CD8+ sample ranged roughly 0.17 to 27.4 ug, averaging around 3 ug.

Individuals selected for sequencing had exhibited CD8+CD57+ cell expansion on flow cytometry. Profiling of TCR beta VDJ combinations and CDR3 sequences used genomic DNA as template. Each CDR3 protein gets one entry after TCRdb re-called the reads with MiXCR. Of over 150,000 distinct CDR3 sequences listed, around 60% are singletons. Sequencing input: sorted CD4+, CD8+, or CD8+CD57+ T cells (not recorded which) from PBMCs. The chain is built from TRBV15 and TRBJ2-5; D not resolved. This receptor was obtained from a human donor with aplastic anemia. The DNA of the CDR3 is TGTGCCACTTCGACTCGCGTGGAGACCCAGTACTTC. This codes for CATSTRVETQYF. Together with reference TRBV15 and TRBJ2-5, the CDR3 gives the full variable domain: DAMVIQNPRYQVTQFGKPVTLSCSQTLNHNVMYWYQQKSSQAPKLLFHYYDKDFNNEADTPDNFQSRRPNTSFCFLDIRSPGLGDTAMYLCATSTRVETQYFGPGTRLLVL.